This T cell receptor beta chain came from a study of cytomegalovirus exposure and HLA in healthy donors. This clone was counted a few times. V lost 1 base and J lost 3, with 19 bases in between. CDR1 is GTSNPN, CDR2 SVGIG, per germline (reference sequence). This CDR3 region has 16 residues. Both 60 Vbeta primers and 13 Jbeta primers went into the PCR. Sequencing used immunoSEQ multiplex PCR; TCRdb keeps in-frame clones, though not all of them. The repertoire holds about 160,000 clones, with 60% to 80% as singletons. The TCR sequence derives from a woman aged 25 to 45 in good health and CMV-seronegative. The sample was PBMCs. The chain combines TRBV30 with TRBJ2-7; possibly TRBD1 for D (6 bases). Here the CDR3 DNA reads TGTGCCTGGAGTGGAGGGGGAAGGACAACCCGCTACGAGCAGTACTTC. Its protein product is CAWSGGGRTTRYEQYF.